The clone carrying this T cell receptor beta chain was counted at least ten times. Its matching antigen is unknown. Sample time point: persistent/refractory GD, antithyroid drugs over 5 years with positive TRAb. RNA extracted from PBMCs served as the sequencing template. Patients came through an endocrinology department, and that department was in Xi'an, China. This specimen comes from a study of regulatory T cells in long-lasting Graves disease. The germline gives CDR1 MNHEY, CDR2 SVGEGT. This CDR3 has 13 amino acids. Trimming left V 6 bases short and J 2 bases short, with 10 bases between. Study-level points and caveats: Persistent disease was characterized by preferential usage of TRBV28, TRBJ1-2 and TRBJ2-5. The TCR repertoire of persistent Graves' patients was less diverse than that of newly diagnosed ones.

CDR3-region Arm-PCR and iRepertoire HTBI primers produced the TCR beta libraries. TCRdb recomputed calls from the multiplex PCR reads with MiXCR, one row per CDR3 protein. This table holds 400,000 to 500,000 distinct CDR3 sequences, under 25% found once. The sequences come from peripheral blood mononuclear cells (PBMCs), collected when the disease was refractory, from a patient treated with antithyroid drugs. The TCR originated in a female donor with Graves disease. The chain combines TRBV6-2 or TRBV6-3 with TRBJ2-5; TRBD2 is a possible D gene (6 bases). Here the CDR3 reads CASSRGLQETQYF. The CDR3 DNA sequence: TGTGCCAGCAGCCGGGGACTGCAAGAGACCCAGTACTTC.